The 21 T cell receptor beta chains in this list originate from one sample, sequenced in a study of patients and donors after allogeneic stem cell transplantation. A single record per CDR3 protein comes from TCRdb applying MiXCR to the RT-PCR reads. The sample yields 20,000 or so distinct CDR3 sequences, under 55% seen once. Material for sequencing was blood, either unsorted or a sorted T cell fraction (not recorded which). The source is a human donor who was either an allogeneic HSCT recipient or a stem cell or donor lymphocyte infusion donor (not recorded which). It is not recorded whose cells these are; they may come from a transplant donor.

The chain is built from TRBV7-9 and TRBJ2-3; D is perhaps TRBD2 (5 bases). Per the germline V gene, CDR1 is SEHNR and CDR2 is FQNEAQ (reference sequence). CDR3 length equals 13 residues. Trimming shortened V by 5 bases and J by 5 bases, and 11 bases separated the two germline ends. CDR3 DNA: TGTGCCAGCAGCGGCCCTGAGGGAGATACGCAGTATTTT. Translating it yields CASSGPEGDTQYF.

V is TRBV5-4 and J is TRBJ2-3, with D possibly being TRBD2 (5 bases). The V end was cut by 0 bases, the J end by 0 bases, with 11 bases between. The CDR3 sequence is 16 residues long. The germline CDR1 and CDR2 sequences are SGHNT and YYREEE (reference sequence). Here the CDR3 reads CASSLDPSYSTDTQYF. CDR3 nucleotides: TGTGCCAGCAGCTTGGATCCTAGCTATAGCACAGATACGCAGTATTTT.

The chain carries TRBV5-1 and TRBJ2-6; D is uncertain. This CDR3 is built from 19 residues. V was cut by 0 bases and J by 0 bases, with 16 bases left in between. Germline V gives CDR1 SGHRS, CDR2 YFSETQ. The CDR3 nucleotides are TGCGCCAGCAGCTTGGCCAGAAAAGGGTTCCCCTCTGGGGCCAACGTCCTGACTTTC. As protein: CASSLARKGFPSGANVLTF.

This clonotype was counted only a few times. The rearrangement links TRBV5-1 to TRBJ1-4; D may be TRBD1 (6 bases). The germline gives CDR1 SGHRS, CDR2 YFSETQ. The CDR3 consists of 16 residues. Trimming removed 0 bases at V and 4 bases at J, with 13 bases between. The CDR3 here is CASSLASGASNEKLFF. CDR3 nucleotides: TGCGCCAGCAGCTTGGCCTCGGGGGCAAGTAATGAAAAACTGTTTTTT.

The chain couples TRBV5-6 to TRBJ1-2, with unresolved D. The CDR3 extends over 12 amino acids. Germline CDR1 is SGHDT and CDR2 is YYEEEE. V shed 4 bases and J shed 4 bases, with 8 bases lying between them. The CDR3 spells CASSPVGYGYTF. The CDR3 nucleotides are TGTGCCAGCAGCCCCGTGGGCTATGGCTACACCTTC.

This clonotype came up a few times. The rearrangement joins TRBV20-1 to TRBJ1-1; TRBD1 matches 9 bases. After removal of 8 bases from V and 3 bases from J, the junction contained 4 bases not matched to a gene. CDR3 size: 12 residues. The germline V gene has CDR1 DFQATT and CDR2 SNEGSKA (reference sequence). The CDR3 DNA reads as TGCAGTCTACAGGGGGCTGACACTGAAGCTTTCTTT. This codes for CSLQGADTEAFF.

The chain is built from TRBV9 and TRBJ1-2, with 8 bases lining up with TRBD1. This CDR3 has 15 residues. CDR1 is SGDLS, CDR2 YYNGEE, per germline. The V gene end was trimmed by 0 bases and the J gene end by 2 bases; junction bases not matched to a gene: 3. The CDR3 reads CASSVVQGANYGYTF. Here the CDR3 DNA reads TGTGCCAGCAGCGTAGTGCAGGGGGCCAACTATGGCTACACCTTC.

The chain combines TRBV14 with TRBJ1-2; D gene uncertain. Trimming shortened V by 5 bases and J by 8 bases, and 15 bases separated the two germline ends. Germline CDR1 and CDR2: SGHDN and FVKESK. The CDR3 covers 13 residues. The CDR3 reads CASSEAPARGYTF. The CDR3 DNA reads TGTGCCAGCAGCGAAGCCCCCGCCAGAGGCTACACCTTC.

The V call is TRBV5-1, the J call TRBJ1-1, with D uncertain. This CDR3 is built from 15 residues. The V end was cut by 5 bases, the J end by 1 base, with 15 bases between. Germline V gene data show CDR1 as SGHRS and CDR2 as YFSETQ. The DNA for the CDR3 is TGCGCCAGCAGTCCCGGATCCGGGGAGAACACTGAAGCTTTCTTT. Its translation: CASSPGSGENTEAFF.

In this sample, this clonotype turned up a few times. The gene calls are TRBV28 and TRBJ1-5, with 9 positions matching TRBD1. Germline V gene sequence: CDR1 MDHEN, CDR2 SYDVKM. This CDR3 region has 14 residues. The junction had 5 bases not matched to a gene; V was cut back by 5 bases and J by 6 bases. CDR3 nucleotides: TGTGCCAGCAGTACGGGACAGGGCGGTCAGCCCCAGCATTTT. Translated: CASSTGQGGQPQHF.

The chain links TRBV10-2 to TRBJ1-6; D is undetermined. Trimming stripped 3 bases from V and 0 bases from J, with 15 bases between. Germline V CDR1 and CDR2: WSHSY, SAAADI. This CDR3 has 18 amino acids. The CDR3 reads CASSDRPKSSSYNSPLHF. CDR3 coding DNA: TGCGCCAGCAGTGACAGGCCCAAATCGAGCTCCTATAATTCACCCCTCCACTTT.

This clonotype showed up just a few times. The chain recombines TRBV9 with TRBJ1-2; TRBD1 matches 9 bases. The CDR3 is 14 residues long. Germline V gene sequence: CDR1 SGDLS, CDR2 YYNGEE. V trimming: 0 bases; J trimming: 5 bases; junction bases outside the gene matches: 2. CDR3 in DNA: TGTGCCAGCAGCGTAGCCGGGACAGGGTATGGCTACACCTTC. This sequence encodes CASSVAGTGYGYTF. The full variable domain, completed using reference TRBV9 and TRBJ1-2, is DSGVTQTPKHLITATGQRVTLRCSPRSGDLSVYWYQQSLDQGLQFLIQYYNGEERAKGNILERFSAQQFPDLHSELNLSSLELGDSALYFCASSVAGTGYGYTFGSGTRLTVV.

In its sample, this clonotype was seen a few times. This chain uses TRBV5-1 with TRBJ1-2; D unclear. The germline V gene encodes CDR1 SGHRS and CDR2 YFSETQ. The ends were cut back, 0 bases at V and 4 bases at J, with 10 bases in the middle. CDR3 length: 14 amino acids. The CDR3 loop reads CASSLDGRFYGYTF. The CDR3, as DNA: TGCGCCAGCAGCTTGGACGGACGTTTCTATGGCTACACCTTC.

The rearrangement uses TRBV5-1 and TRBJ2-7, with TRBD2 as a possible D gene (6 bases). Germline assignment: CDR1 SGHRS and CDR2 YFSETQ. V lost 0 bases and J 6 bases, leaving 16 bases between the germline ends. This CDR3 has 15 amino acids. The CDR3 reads CASSLDQLRTTEQYF. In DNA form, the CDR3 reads TGCGCCAGCAGCTTGGATCAGCTCCGGACTACCGAGCAGTACTTC.

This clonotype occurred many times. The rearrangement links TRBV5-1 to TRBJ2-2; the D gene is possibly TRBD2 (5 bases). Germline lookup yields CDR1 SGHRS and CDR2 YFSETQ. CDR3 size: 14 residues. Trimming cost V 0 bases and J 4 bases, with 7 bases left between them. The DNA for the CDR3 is TGCGCCAGCAGCTTGGCCGGAGGCACCGGGGAGCTGTTTTTT. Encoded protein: CASSLAGGTGELFF.

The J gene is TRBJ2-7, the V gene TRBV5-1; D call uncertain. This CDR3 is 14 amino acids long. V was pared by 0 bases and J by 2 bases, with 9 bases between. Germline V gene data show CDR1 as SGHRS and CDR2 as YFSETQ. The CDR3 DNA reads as TGCGCCAGCAGCTTGGTTCCGGGTCCCTACGAGCAGTACTTC. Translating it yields CASSLVPGPYEQYF.

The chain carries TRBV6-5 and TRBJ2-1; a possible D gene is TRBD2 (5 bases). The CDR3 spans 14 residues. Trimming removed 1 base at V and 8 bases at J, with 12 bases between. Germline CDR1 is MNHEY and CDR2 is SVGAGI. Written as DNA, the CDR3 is TGTGCCAGCAGTTACTATCCCCTGAGGGATGAGCAGTTCTTC. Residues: CASSYYPLRDEQFF.

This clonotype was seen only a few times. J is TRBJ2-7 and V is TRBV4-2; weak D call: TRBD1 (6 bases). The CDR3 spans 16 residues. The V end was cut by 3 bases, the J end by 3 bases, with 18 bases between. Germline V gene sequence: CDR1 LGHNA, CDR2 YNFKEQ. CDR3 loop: CASSQFEGGRGYEQYF. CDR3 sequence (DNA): TGTGCCAGCAGCCAGTTTGAAGGGGGACGGGGCTACGAGCAGTACTTC.

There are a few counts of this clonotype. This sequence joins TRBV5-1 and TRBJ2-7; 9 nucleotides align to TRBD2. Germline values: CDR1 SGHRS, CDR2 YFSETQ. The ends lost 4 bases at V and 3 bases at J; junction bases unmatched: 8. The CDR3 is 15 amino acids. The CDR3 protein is CASSHRTSVLYEQYF. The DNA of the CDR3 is TGCGCCAGCAGCCACCGGACTAGCGTCCTCTACGAGCAGTACTTC.

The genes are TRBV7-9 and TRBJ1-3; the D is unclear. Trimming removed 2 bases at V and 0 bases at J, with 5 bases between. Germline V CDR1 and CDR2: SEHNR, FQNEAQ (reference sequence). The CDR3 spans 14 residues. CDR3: CASSLPSSGNTIYF. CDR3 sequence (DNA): TGTGCCAGCAGCTTACCGAGCTCTGGAAACACCATATATTTT.

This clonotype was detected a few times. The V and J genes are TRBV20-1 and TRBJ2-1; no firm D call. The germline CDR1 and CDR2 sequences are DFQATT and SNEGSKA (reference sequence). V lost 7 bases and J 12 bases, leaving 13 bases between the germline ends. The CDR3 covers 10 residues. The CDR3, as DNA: TGCAGTGTGTTGGGATTCGGGCAGTTCTTC. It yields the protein CSVLGFGQFF.